This TCR beta chain appears in the sequencing data of a study of control samples from healthy donors and cancer patients. Here immunoSEQ multiplex PCR was the method, and the copy in TCRdb shows in-frame clones only, minus some. This sample has 150,000 to 200,000 clones; 75% to 95% occur once, and the top ten carry approximately 2%. Germline V CDR1 and CDR2: SGHRS, YFSETQ. The CDR3 is 13 residues long. Deletions cut 3 bases from V and 6 bases from J, with 12 bases between. Sequences were obtained from blood. The chain employs TRBV5-1 and TRBJ1-1; tentative D call: TRBD1 (5 bases). The source is a woman in her 40s in good health. DNA for the CDR3: TGCGCCAGCAGCTGGACGGGGGGATCTGAAGCTTTCTTT. It translates to CASSWTGGSEAFF. Combining the CDR3 with reference TRBV5-1 and TRBJ1-1 gives the whole variable domain KAGVTQTPRYLIKTRGQQVTLSCSPISGHRSVSWYQQTPGQGLQFLFEYFSETQRNKGNFPGRFSGRQFSNSRSEMNVSTLELGDSALYLCASSWTGGSEAFFGQGTRLTVV.